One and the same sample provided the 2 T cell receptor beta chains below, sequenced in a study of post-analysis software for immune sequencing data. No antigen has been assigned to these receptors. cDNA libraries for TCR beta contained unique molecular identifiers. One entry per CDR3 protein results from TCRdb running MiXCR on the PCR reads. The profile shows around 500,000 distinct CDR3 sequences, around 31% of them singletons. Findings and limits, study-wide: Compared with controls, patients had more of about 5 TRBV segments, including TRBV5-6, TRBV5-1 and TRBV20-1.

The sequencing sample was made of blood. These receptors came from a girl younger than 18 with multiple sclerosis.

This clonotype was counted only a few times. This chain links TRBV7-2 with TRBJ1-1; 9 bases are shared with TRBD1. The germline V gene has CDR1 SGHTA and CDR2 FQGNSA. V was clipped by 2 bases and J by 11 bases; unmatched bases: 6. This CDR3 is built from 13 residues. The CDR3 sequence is CASSLRRGTGAFF. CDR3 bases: TGTGCCAGCAGCTTACGTAGAGGGACAGGGGCTTTCTTT. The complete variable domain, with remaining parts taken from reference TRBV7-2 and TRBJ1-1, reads GAGVSQSPSNKVTEKGKDVELRCDPISGHTALYWYRQSLGQGLEFLIYFQGNSAPDKSGLPSDRFSAERTGGSVSTLTIQRTQQEDSAVYLCASSLRRGTGAFFGQGTRLTVV.

CDR3 DNA sequence: TGTGCCAGCAGCCAAGATTGGGGCCGGGGGGCGACTATGAACACTGAAGCTTTCTTT. It translates to CASSQDWGRGATMNTEAFF. J is TRBJ1-1 and V is TRBV3-1; D is perhaps TRBD1 (6 bases). The CDR3 contains 19 residues. Looked up from germline, CDR1 is LGHDT and CDR2 is YNNKEL (reference sequence). The V and J ends lost 0 bases and 0 bases respectively, with 20 bases between them. Full variable domain (outside the CDR3, taken from reference TRBV3-1 and TRBJ1-1): DTAVSQTPKYLVTQMGNDKSIKCEQNLGHDTMYWYKQDSKKFLKIMFSYNNKELIINETVPNRFSPKSPDKAHLNLHINSLELGDSAVYFCASSQDWGRGATMNTEAFFGQGTRLTVV.